This TCR beta chain was retrieved from a study of radiation and T cells in renal cell carcinoma. Data came from immunoSEQ multiplex PCR; TCRdb stores just in-frame clones and leaves some out. The sample includes fewer than 150,000 clones, 85% to 90% of them seen just once. The CDR3 is 15 residues long. V was pared by 3 bases and J by 2 bases, with 13 bases between. CDR1 and CDR2 (germline): SGHVS, FNYEAQ. The time point: blood 2 weeks post-SBRT. Treatment indicated: 15 Gy SBRT to primary tumor, nephrectomy 4 weeks later. The patient's renal cell carcinoma had clear cell pathology. This clone was seen a single time.

Sequenced here: blood, sampled from a patient whose treatment included radiotherapy and nephrectomy. This rearrangement joins TRBV7-6 to TRBJ1-1; D possibly corresponds to TRBD1 (5 bases). This clonotype originated in a woman in her 70s with renal cell carcinoma. CDR3 DNA sequence: TGTGCCAGCAGCTTGGTGGTGGGGCTTAACACTGAAGCTTTCTTT. Encoded protein: CASSLVVGLNTEAFF.